This entry lists 26 T cell receptor beta chains sequenced from one sample in a study of Graves' ophthalmopathy and Graves' hyperthyroidism (dated by TCRdb to the late 2010s). These reads were obtained on an Illumina HiSeq 2000. For repertoire sequencing, the TCR beta CDR3 regions were amplified from RNA transcripts. The first round was an RT-PCR using HTBI primers with the Qiagen OneStep RT-PCR kit, and this first round was followed by a second-round multiplex PCR, then size selection and purification. TCRdb reworked the public reads: Q25 trimming with fastp, MiXCR clone assembly, productive beta chains retained. When rows share a CDR3 protein, they turn into one entry using the most common DNA and genes. The sample profile shows some 350,000 distinct CDR3 sequences; about a sixth of them were found once. The ten top clones hold 2.4% of the sample. The sequencing sample was made of peripheral blood. These receptors came from an adult woman with stable Graves' hyperthyroidism.

As to this clonotype: The junction and the germline gene differ at one end; a read error may be behind it. The chain couples TRBV3-1 to TRBJ1-6; D remains unclear. The germline CDR1 and CDR2 sequences are LGHDT and YNNKEL (reference sequence). This CDR3 contains 15 residues. This CDR3 is CASRQDIGYNSHLHF. In nucleotides, the CDR3 is TGTGCCAGCAGGCAAGACATAGGGTATAATTCACACCTCCACTTT.

This clonotype appeared a single time. The rearrangement uses TRBV30 and TRBJ2-7; 11 bases fit TRBD1. CDR3 length: 15 residues. The trim removed 4 bases at V and 4 bases at J, leaving 9 bases unmatched. Germline CDR1 GTSNPN, CDR2 SVGIG (reference sequence). The CDR3 is CAWNPSGQGAYEQYF. Written as DNA, the CDR3 is TGTGCCTGGAATCCCAGCGGACAGGGGGCTTACGAGCAGTACTTC.

This clonotype was recorded many times. The chain employs TRBV6-5 and TRBJ1-5; D perhaps matches TRBD1 (5 bases). Trimming cost V 4 bases and J 4 bases, with 14 bases left between them. Germline-derived CDR1 and CDR2 are MNHEY and SVGAGI. The CDR3 spans 15 residues. CDR3 in amino acids: CASSFTRDLNQPQHF. In DNA, the CDR3 is TGTGCCAGCAGTTTCACGCGGGACCTAAATCAGCCCCAGCATTTT.

About this clonotype: A much larger clonotype is one base distant, so this may be a read error. The V gene is TRBV16, the J gene TRBJ2-2; no reliable D call. The CDR3 extends over 14 amino acids. Germline V gene data show CDR1 as KGHSY and CDR2 as FQNENV. The V and J ends lost 8 bases and 3 bases respectively, with 13 bases between them. CDR3 loop: CASCLWGYTGELFF. The CDR3 nucleotides read TGTGCCAGCTGCCTATGGGGATACACCGGGGAGCTGTTTTTT.

This clonotype was picked up many times. The J gene is TRBJ2-7, the V gene TRBV12-5, with 10 bases lining up with TRBD1. The CDR3 spans 17 residues. The germline CDR1 and CDR2 sequences are LGHNT and FRNRAP. Trimming removed 1 base from V and 3 bases from J; junction bases left unmatched: 9. CDR3 nucleotides: TGTGCTAGTGGTTTGGGGACAGGGGGAAAATCCCACTACGAGCAGTACTTC. Residues: CASGLGTGGKSHYEQYF.

This clonotype came up many times. V gene TRBV24-1 combines with J gene TRBJ1-5, with unresolved D. The V and J ends lost 1 base and 2 bases respectively, with 8 bases between them. Per the germline V gene, CDR1 is KGHDR and CDR2 is SFDVKD. The CDR3 sequence is 15 residues long. The CDR3 nucleotides are TGTGCCACCAGTGATTTTTGGAGGGGCAATCAGCCCCAGCATTTT. It yields the protein CATSDFWRGNQPQHF.

The gene calls are TRBV12-3 or TRBV12-4 and TRBJ2-7; D is possibly TRBD1 or TRBD2 (7 bases each). The CDR3 sequence is 15 residues long. The V end was cut by 6 bases, the J end by 3 bases, with 18 bases between. CDR3 protein: CASSPRGGQLYEQYF. CDR3 in DNA: TGTGCCAGCAGCCCCAGGGGGGGGCAGCTCTACGAGCAGTACTTC.

The sample holds many counts of this clonotype. This chain joins TRBV5-1 and TRBJ2-7; 14 bases map to TRBD2. This CDR3 spans 16 amino acids. With 4 bases clipped from V and 6 bases from J, the junction kept 9 bases outside the gene matches. From germline, CDR1 is SGHRS and CDR2 YFSETQ. CDR3 protein: CASSGQGLAGGGEQYF. The CDR3 nucleotides read TGCGCCAGCAGCGGCCAAGGACTAGCGGGAGGAGGCGAGCAGTACTTC. Looking up the rest from reference TRBV5-1 and TRBJ2-7 gives the full variable domain: KAGVTQTPRYLIKTRGQQVTLSCSPISGHRSVSWYQQTPGQGLQFLFEYFSETQRNKGNFPGRFSGRQFSNSRSEMNVSTLELGDSALYLCASSGQGLAGGGEQYFGPGTRLTVT.

The chain recombines TRBV4-1 with TRBJ1-5; D possibly corresponds to TRBD1 (6 bases). The CDR3 runs 17 residues. In germline, CDR1 is MGHRA, CDR2 YSYEKL. The V end lost 0 bases, the J end lost 6 bases, and 18 bases lay between the germline ends. The CDR3 is CASSQDWPRRGGQPQHF. The CDR3 DNA sequence: TGCGCCAGCAGCCAAGATTGGCCTCGGAGGGGGGGTCAGCCCCAGCATTTT.

Many counts were recorded for this clonotype. The chain has TRBV10-3 and TRBJ2-7; the D is unclear. V was pared by 2 bases and J by 3 bases, with 8 bases between. CDR1 is ENHRY and CDR2 is SYGVKD in the germline V gene. The CDR3 has 13 residues. For the CDR3, the DNA is TGTGCCATCAGTGAGAAGGCCTACTACGAGCAGTACTTC. It codes for CAISEKAYYEQYF.

Note on this clonotype: The junction differs from germline at one of its ends, possibly a read error. The V call is TRBV7-2, the J call TRBJ1-1; D is ambiguous. From germline, CDR1 is SGHTA and CDR2 FQGNSA. The CDR3 runs to 13 residues. DNA for the CDR3: TGTGCCAGCAGCCTCCTGGTATTGGCTGATGCTTTCTTT. This sequence encodes CASSLLVLADAFF.

This rearrangement joins TRBV12-3 or TRBV12-4 to TRBJ1-1, with TRBD1 identical over 8 bases. With 6 bases clipped from V and 4 bases from J, the junction kept 10 bases outside the gene matches. This CDR3 contains 15 residues. For the CDR3, the DNA is TGTGCCAGCAGACCTCGACAGGGGTTCGGCACTGAAGCTTTCTTT. Protein sequence: CASRPRQGFGTEAFF.

This clonotype was found many times. This sequence joins TRBV12-3 or TRBV12-4 and TRBJ2-2; TRBD2 is a possible D gene (6 bases). The CDR3 totals 14 residues. Trimming left V 5 bases short and J 7 bases short, with 14 bases between. CDR3 bases: TGTGCCAGCAGTCCCCGGACGGGAGTCGGGGAGCTGTTTTTT. This gives the protein CASSPRTGVGELFF.

This clonotype was recorded a few times. The chain combines TRBV6-2 or TRBV6-3 with TRBJ2-5, with TRBD2 matching 15 bases. The CDR3 has 22 amino acids. Germline V gene sequence: CDR1 MNHEY, CDR2 SVGEGT. Unmatched junction bases numbered 20, after V lost 1 base and J lost 5 bases. The CDR3 reads CASSYYHDDWTSGRVEAETQYF. CDR3 DNA sequence: TGTGCCAGCAGTTACTACCACGACGATTGGACTAGCGGGAGGGTGGAAGCCGAGACCCAGTACTTC.

This clonotype was found a few times. The chain is built from TRBV19 and TRBJ2-7, with D perhaps matching TRBD2 (6 bases). The length of the CDR3 is 15 residues. The V end lost 5 bases, the J end lost 0 bases, and 14 bases lay between the germline ends. CDR1 and CDR2 (germline): LNHDA, SQIVND (reference sequence). CDR3: CASSAGTFSSYEQYF. The DNA of the CDR3 is TGTGCCAGTAGTGCCGGGACTTTCAGCTCCTACGAGCAGTACTTC.

This chain joins TRBV6-1 and TRBJ1-1; TRBD1 might be the D (6 bases). Germline values: CDR1 MNHNS, CDR2 SASEGT. The CDR3 is made up of 14 amino acids. V was shortened by 5 bases and J by 4 bases, with 14 bases between the two germline ends. DNA of the CDR3: TGTGCCAGCAGTCGAACAGGGTGGGGCACTGAAGCTTTCTTT. This translates into CASSRTGWGTEAFF.

The rearrangement links TRBV4-3 to TRBJ2-2, with TRBD2 as a possible D gene (7 bases). The CDR3 is made up of 17 amino acids. V shed 0 bases and J shed 2 bases, with 13 bases lying between them. Germline loops: CDR1 LGHNA, CDR2 YSLEER. The CDR3 here is CASSQDQGGVNTGELFF. The CDR3 DNA sequence: TGCGCCAGCAGCCAAGATCAAGGGGGGGTTAACACCGGGGAGCTGTTTTTT.

This clonotype came up many times. The chain has TRBV5-1 and TRBJ2-7, with D perhaps TRBD2 (6 bases). The CDR3 runs 16 residues. Trimming cost V 4 bases and J 0 bases, with 17 bases left between them. The germline CDR1 and CDR2 sequences are SGHRS and YFSETQ. This chain's CDR3 is CASSPLMAGSSYEQYF. The CDR3 DNA is TGCGCCAGCAGCCCACTAATGGCGGGGAGCTCCTACGAGCAGTACTTC.

This clonotype was recorded many times. The chain carries TRBV28 and TRBJ1-3; TRBD1 might be the D (5 bases). Trimming took off 2 bases at V and 2 bases at J, with 10 bases between the two ends. The germline V gene encodes CDR1 MDHEN and CDR2 SYDVKM. This CDR3 contains 15 residues. The CDR3 protein is CASSLGQGTGNTIYF. The CDR3 DNA is TGTGCCAGCAGTTTAGGTCAGGGAACTGGAAACACCATATATTTT.

The CDR3 region has the DNA TGTGCTAGTGGTTTAATGGCAGGGGCGGATCAGCCCCAGCATTTT. Translation gives CASGLMAGADQPQHF. V is TRBV12-5 and J is TRBJ1-5; tentatively, D is TRBD1 (6 bases). The CDR3 is 15 amino acids. V gave up 3 bases and J gave up 5 bases, with 14 bases separating them. Germline lookup yields CDR1 LGHNT and CDR2 FRNRAP.

This clonotype was found many times. The chain links TRBV20-1 to TRBJ1-2; D uncertain. Between the trimmed V and J ends, which lost 4 bases and 1 base, there was a span of 4 bases. The CDR3 is made up of 11 amino acids. Germline assignment: CDR1 DFQATT and CDR2 SNEGSKA (reference sequence). This CDR3 is CSATDNYGYTF. CDR3 coding DNA: TGCAGTGCTACCGATAACTATGGCTACACCTTC.

This clonotype was picked up many times. V gene TRBV10-3 combines with J gene TRBJ2-5; D tentatively reads TRBD1 or TRBD2 (5 bases each). V dropped 4 bases and J dropped 5 bases, with 11 bases sitting between them. CDR1 and CDR2 (germline): ENHRY, SYGVKD. This CDR3 comprises 13 residues. CDR3 nucleotide sequence: TGTGCCATCAGTGTGGACGGGGACGAGACCCAGTACTTC. Translating gives CAISVDGDETQYF.

V gene TRBV12-3 or TRBV12-4 combines with J gene TRBJ1-1; tentative D call: TRBD1 (5 bases). The CDR3 has 11 amino acids. Trimming stripped 6 bases from V and 11 bases from J, with 13 bases between. CDR3 sequence: CASSSGRGAFF. The CDR3 DNA reads as TGTGCCAGCAGCTCTGGACGGGGGGCTTTCTTT.

This clonotype showed up just a few times. This chain connects TRBV11-2 to TRBJ1-5, with a tentative D call TRBD1 (6 bases). V gave up 1 base and J gave up 7 bases, with 17 bases separating them. This CDR3 region has 16 residues. The germline V gene has CDR1 SGHAT and CDR2 FQNNGV. CDR3 sequence reads: CASSLVGGGFSQPQHF. The CDR3 region has the DNA TGTGCCAGCAGCTTAGTCGGGGGGGGCTTCAGCCAGCCCCAGCATTTT.

This clonotype was picked up many times. The chain combines TRBV19 with TRBJ2-7, with 8 bases lining up with TRBD2. The trim removed 3 bases at V and 3 bases at J, leaving 7 bases unmatched. CDR1 and CDR2 (germline): LNHDA, SQIVND (reference sequence). This CDR3 is 15 amino acids long. CDR3 sequence: CASSIGVAGYYEQYF. The CDR3, as DNA: TGTGCCAGTAGTATTGGAGTAGCGGGGTACTACGAGCAGTACTTC.

The V call is TRBV4-1, the J call TRBJ1-1; tentative D call: TRBD1 (6 bases). CDR3 length: 14 residues. Germline-derived CDR1 and CDR2 are MGHRA and YSYEKL. V dropped 3 bases and J dropped 6 bases, with 14 bases sitting between them. In nucleotides, the CDR3 is TGCGCCAGCAGCCAGGACAGTTCAGAGGCTGAAGCTTTCTTT. This codes for CASSQDSSEAEAFF.